These T cell receptor beta chains were read from a single sample in a study of shared clonotypes between healthy human individuals. Produced via immunoSEQ multiplex PCR; TCRdb's table is partial and in-frame only. The table lists about 1.1 million clones, about 72% of them singletons. The source material was memory CD4+ T cells from PBMCs. These receptors all stem from a man between 18 and 29 years old in good health. Some clones in this sample may be carry-over from other donors' samples. CDR3s include the opening cysteine and the closing phenylalanine or tryptophan. Fields, in order: J gene, D gene, clone size, V gene, CDR3 protein, CDR3 DNA. The D gene is left open where the match is weak. Clone size appears in some rows only: once, few, many, or a class for an expanded clone.

>TRBJ2-2|-|-|TRBV7-9
CVSDTGELFF
TGTGTATCCGACACCGGGGAGCTGTTTTTT
>TRBJ1-4|-|few|TRBV6-7
CASSPAGSHRDEKLFF
TGTGCCAGCAGTCCTGCCGGGTCGCACAGGGATGAAAAACTGTTTTTT
>TRBJ1-1|-|-|TRBV28
CASRGSREGHVSLHFF
TGTGCCAGCAGGGGGAGTCGGGAGGGTCACGTTTCGTTGCATTTCTTT
>TRBJ2-7|TRBD2|few|TRBV28
CASSLGDYSYEQYF
TGTGCCAGCAGTTTAGGGGACTACTCCTACGAGCAGTACTTC
>TRBJ2-5|-|-|TRBV30
CAWSVNLAETQYF
TGTGCCTGGAGTGTAAACCTGGCAGAGACCCAGTACTTC
>TRBJ1-1|TRBD1|once|TRBV6-4
CASSDHPDRGTEAFF
TGTGCCAGCAGTGACCATCCGGACAGGGGAACTGAAGCTTTTTTT
>TRBJ1-1|-|-|TRBV18
CASSPEGPKAFF
TGTGCCAGCTCACCGGAGGGTCCCAAGGCTTTCTTT
>TRBJ2-1|-|-|TRBV6-4
CASSDQPTGTNEQFF
TGTGCCAGCAGTGACCAACCGACGGGGACCAATGAGCAGTTCTTC
>TRBJ1-1|-|few|TRBV7-6
CASSQDVNTEAFF
TGTGCCAGCAGCCAAGACGTGAACACTGAAGCTTTCTTT
>TRBJ2-5|TRBD1|-|TRBV9
CASSATGPGETQYF
TGTGCCAGCAGCGCGACAGGGCCTGGGGAGACCCAGTACTTC
>TRBJ1-1|-|many|TRBV11-1
CASSLDGGEAFF
TGTGCCAGCAGCTTAGATGGCGGGGAAGCTTTCTTT
>TRBJ2-3|-|-|TRBV18
CASSPQLSPTDTQYF
TGTGCCAGCTCACCACAGCTTAGCCCCACAGATACGCAGTATTTT
>TRBJ1-2|-|-|TRBV27
CASSLRAGVVGYTF
TGTGCCAGCAGTTTACGGGCGGGGGTTGTGGGCTACACCTTC
>TRBJ1-2|-|-|TRBV6-5
CASSGAEGGTDGYTF
TGTGCCAGCAGTGGGGCCGAGGGGGGGACGGATGGCTACACCTTC
>TRBJ2-7|-|-|TRBV30
CAWSTHELYERYF
TGTGCCTGGAGTACGCACGAACTCTACGAGCGGTACTTC
>TRBJ2-7|TRBD2|once|TRBV5-1
CASSLVVGGPYEQYF
TGCGCCAGCAGCTTGGTTGTGGGAGGGCCCTACGAGCAGTACTTC
>TRBJ2-2|-|-|TRBV6-1
CASSTGTWNTGELFF
TGTGCCAGCAGTACAGGGACATGGAACACCGGGGAGCTGTTTTTT
>TRBJ2-3|-|-|TRBV5-1
CASSLGGSTDTQYF
TGCGCCAGCAGCCTAGGGGGATCCACAGATACGCAGTATTTT
>TRBJ2-3|TRBD1|many|TRBV28
CASSSGTGVDTQYF
TGTGCCAGCAGTTCCGGGACAGGGGTAGATACGCAGTATTTT
>TRBJ2-3|-|many|TRBV7-3
CASSLAGSSTDTQYF
TGTGCCAGCAGCTTAGCGGGCTCTAGCACAGATACGCAGTATTTT
>TRBJ1-2|-|-|TRBV28
CASTVGRTNYGYTF
TGTGCCAGCACCGTGGGACGGACTAACTATGGCTACACCTTC
>TRBJ2-7|-|-|TRBV5-1
CASSLRQGGNEQYF
TGCGCCAGCAGCTTGAGACAGGGAGGGAACGAGCAGTACTTC
>TRBJ2-7|-|-|TRBV18
CASSPPWGDNSYEQYF
TGTGCCAGCTCACCACCCTGGGGGGACAATAGCTACGAGCAGTACTTC
>TRBJ2-7|-|-|TRBV6-5
CASRDWRASYEQYF
TGTGCCAGCAGAGACTGGAGAGCCTCCTACGAGCAGTACTTC
>TRBJ1-2|TRBD1|many|TRBV5-1
CASSWDGTEANYGYTF
TGCGCCAGCAGCTGGGACGGGACAGAAGCTAACTATGGCTACACCTTC
>TRBJ2-3|-|-|TRBV25-1
CASRTSGTDTQYF
TGTGCCAGCAGGACCTCCGGGACAGATACGCAGTATTTT
>TRBJ1-1|-|-|TRBV27
CASSKPGRGSTEAFF
TGTGCCAGCAGCAAACCAGGGCGGGGGAGCACTGAAGCTTTCTTT
>TRBJ2-5|TRBD2|-|TRBV7-2
CASSPRRGEGETQYF
TGTGCCAGCAGCCCGCGTCGGGGGGAAGGAGAGACCCAGTACTTC
>TRBJ2-1|-|-|TRBV5-1
CASSLGPLGDEQFF
TGCGCCAGCAGCTTAGGACCCCTAGGGGATGAGCAGTTCTTC
>TRBJ2-2|-|-|TRBV7-9
CASSAVSTGELFF
TGTGCCAGCAGCGCTGTATCGACCGGGGAGCTGTTTTTT
>TRBJ2-2|-|few|TRBV19
CASRSSTGRGSGELFF
TGTGCCAGTAGGTCATCGACGGGCCGGGGATCCGGGGAGCTGTTTTTT
>TRBJ2-1|-|-|TRBV5-5
CASNHRERSYNEQFF
TGTGCCAGCAACCACCGAGAGAGGTCCTACAATGAGCAGTTCTTC
>TRBJ1-4|-|-|TRBV4-1
CASSLSGRLNEKLFF
TGCGCCAGCAGCCTTTCGGGACGGCTGAATGAAAAACTGTTTTTT
>TRBJ1-1|TRBD1|-|TRBV6-6
CASRRTGGDTEAFF
TGTGCCAGCAGAAGGACAGGGGGTGACACTGAAGCTTTCTTT
>TRBJ2-1|-|once|TRBV28
CASSSAANEQFF
TGTGCCAGCAGTTCGGCAGCCAATGAGCAGTTCTTC
>TRBJ1-2|-|few|TRBV25-1
CARPSGNSNYGYTF
TGTGCCAGACCTAGCGGGAACAGTAACTATGGCTACACCTTC
>TRBJ1-1|-|-|TRBV4-1
CASSQNSGADNTEAFF
TGCGCCAGCAGCCAAAACTCTGGGGCGGACAACACTGAAGCTTTCTTT
>TRBJ1-2|-|-|TRBV20-1
CTLANGYTF
TGCACCTTAGCTAATGGCTACACCTTC
>TRBJ2-7|-|-|TRBV7-9
CASSSPPDRPRTYEQYF
TGTGCCAGCAGCTCCCCCCCCGACAGACCACGTACCTACGAGCAGTACTTC
>TRBJ2-1|-|few|TRBV18
CASSPAVYNEQFF
TGTGCCAGCTCACCAGCGGTGTACAATGAGCAGTTCTTC
>TRBJ2-1|-|-|TRBV28
CASSNRGVQFF
TGTGCCAGCAGTAATAGGGGGGTGCAGTTCTTC
>TRBJ2-3|-|-|TRBV28
CASSPPLTEYTDTQYF
TGTGCCAGCAGTCCTCCCCTTACAGAATACACAGATACGCAGTATTTT
>TRBJ2-5|TRBD1|-|TRBV2
CANTDRGQETQYF
TGTGCCAATACGGACAGGGGGCAAGAGACCCAGTACTTC
>TRBJ1-5|-|-|TRBV2
CASRQSQGNQPQHF
TGTGCCAGCAGACAGAGCCAGGGGAATCAGCCCCAGCATTTT
>TRBJ2-1|-|-|TRBV18
CASSPVMSADEQFF
TGTGCCAGCTCACCGGTCATGTCCGCGGATGAGCAGTTCTTC
>TRBJ2-7|-|-|TRBV29-1
CSVEDPTRTPYEQYF
TGCAGCGTTGAAGACCCTACCAGAACGCCCTACGAGCAGTACTTC
>TRBJ2-7|-|once|TRBV5-4
CASSFYSFPEQYF
TGTGCCAGCAGCTTTTATAGTTTCCCCGAGCAGTACTTC
>TRBJ2-7|-|-|TRBV10-3
CAISIGQGSYEQYF
TGTGCCATCAGTATAGGTCAGGGCTCCTACGAGCAGTACTTC
>TRBJ1-5|-|-|TRBV19
CASSDRRNQPQHF
TGTGCCAGTAGTGACAGACGCAATCAGCCCCAGCATTTT
>TRBJ1-1|-|-|TRBV6-5
CASSYGPALEAFF
TGTGCCAGCAGTTACGGCCCTGCCCTTGAAGCTTTCTTT
>TRBJ2-1|-|once|TRBV28
CASIRGIDYNEQFF
TGTGCCAGTATTCGGGGGATCGACTACAATGAGCAGTTCTTC
>TRBJ2-5|-|-|TRBV19
CASSPSGISRETQYF
TGTGCCAGTAGTCCCTCGGGCATTTCCCGAGAGACCCAGTACTTC
>TRBJ2-1|-|-|TRBV7-9
CASSLATYNEQFF
TGTGCCAGCAGCTTAGCGACTTATAATGAGCAGTTCTTC
>TRBJ1-2|TRBD1|-|TRBV9
CASSVAGQGGRYTF
TGTGCCAGCAGCGTAGCCGGACAGGGCGGGCGCTACACCTTC
>TRBJ1-4|-|-|TRBV2
CASSERTPSDEKLFF
TGTGCCAGCAGTGAAAGGACTCCTTCAGATGAAAAACTGTTTTTT
>TRBJ2-1|TRBD2|-|TRBV6-5
CASSRLAAYNEQFF
TGTGCCAGCAGTCGACTAGCGGCGTACAATGAGCAGTTCTTC
>TRBJ2-1|-|-|TRBV7-3
CASSPTFGSYNEQFF
TGTGCCAGCAGCCCGACGTTTGGCTCCTACAATGAGCAGTTCTTC